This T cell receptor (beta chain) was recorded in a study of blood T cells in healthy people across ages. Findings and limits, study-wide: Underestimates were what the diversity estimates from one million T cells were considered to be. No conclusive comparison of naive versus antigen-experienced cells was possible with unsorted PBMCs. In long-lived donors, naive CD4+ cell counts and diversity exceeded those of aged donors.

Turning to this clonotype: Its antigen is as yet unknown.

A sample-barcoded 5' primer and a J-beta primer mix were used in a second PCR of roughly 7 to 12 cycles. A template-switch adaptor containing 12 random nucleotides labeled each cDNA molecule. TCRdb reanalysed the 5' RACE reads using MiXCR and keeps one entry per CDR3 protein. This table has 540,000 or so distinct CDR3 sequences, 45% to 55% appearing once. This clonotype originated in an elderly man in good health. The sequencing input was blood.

CDR3 residues: CASGFSSTDTQYF. Written as DNA, the CDR3 is TGTGCTAGTGGTTTCAGTTCCACAGATACGCAGTATTTT. This chain uses TRBV12-5 with TRBJ2-3, with no clear D. The CDR3 totals 13 residues. Trimming removed 3 bases from V and 2 bases from J, with 6 bases in between. Germline loops: CDR1 LGHNT, CDR2 FRNRAP.